Sequencing of this T cell receptor (beta chain) was carried out in a study of T cells in Graves' hyperthyroidism and ophthalmopathy. Study details: Peripheral blood samples were taken at initial diagnosis, prior to any treatment. Study results and caveats: A model using 13 V-J features told ophthalmopathy apart from stable hyperthyroidism. Appearing also in blood were most of the thyroid clonotypes expanded above 0.001.

Diagnostic assessment was based on clinical symptoms, serum thyroxine and TRAb, thyroid ultrasound and orbital computed tomography. RNA transcripts yielded amplified TCR beta CDR3 regions. The HTBI primer set served for first-round RT-PCR of the TCR CDR3. TCRdb processed the multiplex PCR reads anew with MiXCR; each CDR3 protein has one entry. The table includes over 200,000 distinct CDR3 sequences, about 14% detected once. The table lists this clonotype with many counts. Its specificity is not known. The V and J ends lost 2 bases and 8 bases respectively, with 13 bases between them. The germline V gene has CDR1 KGHSH and CDR2 LQKENI. The CDR3 runs to 14 residues.

The specimen sequenced was blood. The TCR sequence derives from a woman aged 40-49 years with Graves' hyperthyroidism that later progressed to Graves' ophthalmopathy. The chain is built from TRBV18 and TRBJ1-3; weak D call: TRBD1 (5 bases). The CDR3 sequence: CASSPGPKGHTIYF. In nucleotides, the CDR3 is TGTGCCAGCTCACCAGGGCCGAAGGGACACACCATATATTTT.